One and the same sample provided the 25 T cell receptor beta chains below, sequenced in a study of OX40 agonist ivuxolimab in advanced cancers. The protocol was immunoSEQ multiplex PCR, while the TCRdb copy is restricted to in-frame clones and leaves out a portion. Of just over 70,000 clones listed, roughly 89% are singletons. The specimen was CD4+ or CD8+ T cells sorted from blood, collected in a trial of the OX40 agonist ivuxolimab. The receptor set was obtained from an adult with an advanced solid tumor such as melanoma, head and neck, liver or kidney cancer.

The gene calls are TRBV6-1 and TRBJ1-1; unclear D gene. Germline values: CDR1 MNHNS, CDR2 SASEGT. The germline V and J ends were trimmed by 4 bases and 1 base, with 10 bases remaining between them. The CDR3 is 14 amino acids. The CDR3 DNA sequence: TGTGCCAGCAGTGGCGGCGGCCCGAACACTGAAGCTTTCTTT. Translation gives CASSGGGPNTEAFF.

V and J are TRBV5-6 and TRBJ2-1; D possibly matches TRBD1 or TRBD2 (6 bases each). The CDR3 has 15 amino acids. Germline CDR1 is SGHDT and CDR2 is YYEEEE. Trimming stripped 1 base from V and 7 bases from J, with 15 bases between. The CDR3 region is CASSLWGAQNNEQFF. CDR3 DNA: TGTGCCAGCAGCTTGTGGGGGGCGCAGAATAATGAGCAGTTCTTC.

The chain carries TRBV6-5 and TRBJ2-7; TRBD2 is a possible D gene (5 bases). V shed 6 bases and J shed 5 bases, with 20 bases lying between them. The CDR3 has 15 residues. Germline CDR1 MNHEY, CDR2 SVGAGI. CDR3 DNA sequence: TGTGCCAGCAGGAGGAGGTCTGGTGGGGTCAACGAGCAGTACTTC. It encodes CASRRRSGGVNEQYF.

The chain joins TRBV30 to TRBJ2-1; TRBD2 aligns across 7 bases. CDR3 length equals 14 residues. J was trimmed by 0 bases and V by 4 bases; bases with no gene match: 3. CDR1 GTSNPN and CDR2 SVGIG come from the germline V gene (reference sequence). CDR3 loop: CAWTLANSYNEQFF. CDR3 sequence (DNA): TGTGCCTGGACACTAGCGAACTCCTACAATGAGCAGTTCTTC.

The chain links TRBV5-1 to TRBJ2-1; no firm D call. Per germline, CDR1 SGHRS and CDR2 YFSETQ. The V and J ends lost 0 bases and 0 bases respectively, with 10 bases between them. The CDR3 is made up of 16 amino acids. The CDR3 region has the DNA TGCGCCAGCAGCTTGGGGCCGGTGAGCTCCTACAATGAGCAGTTCTTC. Translated: CASSLGPVSSYNEQFF.

This clone appeared once. This rearrangement joins TRBV9 to TRBJ2-1; TRBD2 is a possible D gene (6 bases). Trimming shortened V by 7 bases and J by 0 bases, and 11 bases separated the two germline ends. Germline V gene data show CDR1 as SGDLS and CDR2 as YYNGEE. This CDR3 contains 14 residues. The CDR3 DNA is TGTGCCAGCCGCGGGGCTAGCTCCTACAATGAGCAGTTCTTC. It yields the protein CASRGASSYNEQFF.

The chain has TRBV19 and TRBJ2-4; D possibly matches TRBD1 or TRBD2 (6 bases each). There are 16 residues in the CDR3. Trimming took off 1 base at V and 0 bases at J, with 10 bases between the two ends. Per germline, CDR1 LNHDA and CDR2 SQIVND (reference sequence). CDR3 sequence: CASSIGGRGAKNIQYF. DNA for the CDR3: TGTGCCAGTAGTATAGGGGGGCGGGGAGCCAAAAACATTCAGTACTTC.

The J gene is TRBJ2-3, the V gene TRBV6-1; D is unclear. Germline lookup yields CDR1 MNHNS and CDR2 SASEGT. This CDR3 comprises 15 residues. V lost 7 bases and J lost 3, with 17 bases in between. The DNA of the CDR3 is TGTGCCAGCAACGAGTTCTTCCAACAGACAGATACGCAGTATTTT. Translated: CASNEFFQQTDTQYF.

The gene calls are TRBV2 and TRBJ2-5; TRBD2 is a possible D gene (6 bases). The V end was cut by 8 bases, the J end by 3 bases, with 10 bases between. From germline, CDR1 is SNHLY and CDR2 FYNNEI. The CDR3 has 12 amino acids. As DNA, the CDR3 is TGTGCCAGCCGGAGGGGAAAAGAGACCCAGTACTTC. Encoded protein: CASRRGKETQYF.

The chain couples TRBV4-3 to TRBJ2-7, with D possibly being TRBD1 (6 bases). Germline V gives CDR1 LGHNA, CDR2 YSLEER. V lost 1 base and J 4 bases, leaving 14 bases between the germline ends. The CDR3 sequence is 15 residues long. The CDR3 loop reads CASSQAPGEWYEQYF. As DNA, the CDR3 is TGCGCCAGCAGCCAAGCCCCAGGGGAATGGTACGAGCAGTACTTC.

The rearrangement uses TRBV6-6 and TRBJ2-5; maybe TRBD1 (5 bases). The germline CDR1 and CDR2 sequences are MNHNY and SVGAGI (reference sequence). Deletions cut 2 bases from V and 0 bases from J, with 10 bases between. CDR3 length: 15 residues. CDR3 in amino acids: CASSYPGQNQETQYF. The CDR3 bases are TGTGCCAGCAGTTACCCAGGGCAGAACCAAGAGACCCAGTACTTC.

The rearrangement links TRBV6-1 to TRBJ1-6, with TRBD1 identical over 7 bases. CDR1 and CDR2 from the germline V gene are MNHNS and SASEGT. Losses at the gene ends were 7 bases for V and 7 bases for J; bases not matched to a gene: 10. The CDR3 has 15 residues. DNA for the CDR3: TGTGCCAGCATGATGTTTACAGGGGTGAATTCACCCCTCCACTTT. Residues: CASMMFTGVNSPLHF.

V is TRBV6-5 and J is TRBJ1-1; 7 bases map to TRBD1. CDR1 is MNHEY and CDR2 is SVGAGI in the germline V gene. The ends lost 0 bases at V and 4 bases at J; junction bases unmatched: 8. This CDR3 has 16 amino acids. The CDR3 DNA reads TGTGCCAGCAGTTACTCCCTACTACAGGGGCGCACTGAAGCTTTCTTT. Amino acid sequence: CASSYSLLQGRTEAFF.

V and J are TRBV7-9 and TRBJ2-7; unclear D gene. Germline assignment: CDR1 SEHNR and CDR2 FQNEAQ (reference sequence). Trimming took off 3 bases at V and 2 bases at J, with 8 bases between the two ends. The CDR3 sequence is 13 residues long. The CDR3, as DNA: TGTGCCAGCAGCTTCTCGCCCCCCTACGAGCAGTACTTC. Translation: CASSFSPPYEQYF.

This chain connects TRBV5-1 to TRBJ1-1; D is uncertain. CDR3 length: 13 amino acids. V was shortened by 1 base and J by 2 bases, with 6 bases between the two germline ends. Germline V gene lookup returns CDR1 SGHRS and CDR2 YFSETQ. The CDR3 region is CASSLSVNTEAFF. CDR3 sequence (DNA): TGCGCCAGCAGCTTGTCGGTTAACACTGAAGCTTTCTTT.

This clone has more than one count but fewer than ten. This chain uses TRBV18 with TRBJ2-1, with D perhaps TRBD1 (6 bases). Germline V lookup: CDR1 KGHSH, CDR2 LQKENI. This CDR3 comprises 13 residues. Trimming removed 5 bases from V and 14 bases from J, with 19 bases in between. The CDR3 region is CASSSDRNGEKFF. The CDR3 bases are TGTGCCAGCTCATCGGACAGAAACGGTGAAAAGTTCTTC.

The chain recombines TRBV5-1 with TRBJ2-5; 8 bases map to TRBD1. The J call may be in error: the DNA end matches TRBJ2-7 better. Germline-derived CDR1 and CDR2 are SGHRS and YFSETQ. The CDR3 has 15 residues. The CDR3 protein is CASSLDRGLSYEQYF. Here the CDR3 DNA reads TGCGCCAGCAGCTTAGACAGGGGCCTCTCCTACGAGCAGTACTTC.

The V and J genes are TRBV9 and TRBJ2-1; 11 bases are a match to TRBD2. The V gene end was trimmed by 4 bases and the J gene end by 5 bases; junction bases not matched to a gene: 8. Per the germline V gene, CDR1 is SGDLS and CDR2 is YYNGEE. CDR3 length: 16 amino acids. For the CDR3, the DNA is TGTGCCAGCAGCACACCACTAGCGGGAGTTAACAATGAGCAGTTCTTC. The encoded protein is CASSTPLAGVNNEQFF.

This chain links TRBV7-2 with TRBJ1-4, with D unresolved. Germline V gene data show CDR1 as SGHTA and CDR2 as FQGNSA. This CDR3 is built from 16 residues. V shed 3 bases and J shed 4 bases, with 15 bases lying between them. CDR3 DNA: TGTGCCAGCAGCTTTCCACTGGGCGCCTTTAATGAAAAACTGTTTTTT. It specifies CASSFPLGAFNEKLFF. Complete variable domain (other parts from reference TRBV7-2 and TRBJ1-4): GAGVSQSPSNKVTEKGKDVELRCDPISGHTALYWYRQSLGQGLEFLIYFQGNSAPDKSGLPSDRFSAERTGGSVSTLTIQRTQQEDSAVYLCASSFPLGAFNEKLFFGSGTQLSVL.

The V call is TRBV2, the J call TRBJ2-1; either TRBD1 or TRBD2 may supply D (5 bases each). CDR3 size: 12 residues. CDR1 is SNHLY, CDR2 FYNNEI, per germline. The V end lost 7 bases, the J end lost 7 bases, and 11 bases lay between the germline ends. This CDR3 reads CASTSWGNEQFF. CDR3 DNA: TGTGCCAGCACGTCTTGGGGGAATGAGCAGTTCTTC.

The chain carries TRBV11-1 and TRBJ2-1, with 10 bases that match TRBD2. CDR3 size: 15 residues. Per the germline V gene, CDR1 is SGHAT and CDR2 is FQDESV (reference sequence). V dropped 5 bases and J dropped 5; count of bases not matched to a gene: 6. The CDR3 region has the DNA TGTGCCAGCAGCCCTAGCGGGAGATACGACAATGAGCAGTTCTTC. Translating gives CASSPSGRYDNEQFF.

This clone is a singleton in its sample. V usage is TRBV5-1 and J usage is TRBJ2-5; D remains unclear. The J call is uncertain, as TRBJ2-7 better fits the DNA end. Germline CDR1 and CDR2: SGHRS and YFSETQ. The CDR3 has 15 amino acids. This CDR3 reads CASSLGWGQTYEQYF. The DNA for the CDR3 is TGCGCCAGCAGCTTGGGGTGGGGTCAGACCTACGAGCAGTACTTC.

The chain is built from TRBV14 and TRBJ2-2; no definite D call. The CDR3 is 13 amino acids. CDR1 and CDR2 (germline): SGHDN, FVKESK. V gave up 0 bases and J gave up 7 bases, with 6 bases separating them. The CDR3 coding sequence is TGTGCCAGCAGCCAAGATCTAGACGGGGAGCTGTTTTTT. This gives the protein CASSQDLDGELFF.

This CDR3 is CASSSGRGMETQYF. CDR3 DNA: TGCGCCAGCAGCTCGGGGCGGGGTATGGAGACCCAGTACTTC. This rearrangement joins TRBV5-1 to TRBJ2-5, with a weak D call TRBD2 (6 bases). V lost 3 bases, J lost 5 bases, and 14 bases lay in between. Germline CDR1 and CDR2: SGHRS and YFSETQ. The CDR3 covers 14 residues.

The chain combines TRBV5-8 with TRBJ1-6; TRBD1 might be the D (6 bases). The germline CDR1 and CDR2 sequences are SGHTS and YDEGEE. Trimming left V 6 bases short and J 8 bases short, with 9 bases between. This CDR3 comprises 12 residues. CDR3 residues: CASNREHSPLHF. CDR3 DNA sequence: TGTGCCAGCAACAGGGAGCATTCACCCCTCCACTTT. Drawing the rest from reference TRBV5-8 and TRBJ1-6, the complete variable domain is EAGVTQSPTHLIKTRGQQATLRCSPISGHTSVYWYQQALGLGLQFLLWYDEGEERNRGNFPPRFSGRQFPNYSSELNVNALELEDSALYLCASNREHSPLHFGNGTRLTVT.